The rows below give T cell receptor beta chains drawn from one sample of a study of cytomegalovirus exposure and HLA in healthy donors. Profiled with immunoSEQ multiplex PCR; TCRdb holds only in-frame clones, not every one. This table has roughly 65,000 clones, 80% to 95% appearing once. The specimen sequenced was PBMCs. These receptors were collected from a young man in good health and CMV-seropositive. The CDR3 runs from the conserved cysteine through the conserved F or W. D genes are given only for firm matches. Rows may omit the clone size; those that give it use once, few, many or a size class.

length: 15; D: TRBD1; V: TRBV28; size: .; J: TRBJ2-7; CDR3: CASISPGTVGHEQYF; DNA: TGTGCCAGCATATCTCCCGGGACAGTCGGTCACGAGCAGTACTTC
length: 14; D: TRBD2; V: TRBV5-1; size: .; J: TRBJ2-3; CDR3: CASSTGTSGSTQYF; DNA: TGCGCCAGCAGCACCGGGACTAGCGGCAGTACGCAGTATTTT
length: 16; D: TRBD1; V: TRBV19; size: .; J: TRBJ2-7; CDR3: CASSIRGTGVSGEQYF; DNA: TGTGCCAGTAGTATCAGGGGAACAGGGGTCTCGGGCGAGCAGTACTTC
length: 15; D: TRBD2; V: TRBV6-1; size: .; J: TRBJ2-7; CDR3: CASSEVPAGSYEQYF; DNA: TGTGCCAGCAGTGAAGTTCCAGCGGGATCCTACGAGCAGTACTTC
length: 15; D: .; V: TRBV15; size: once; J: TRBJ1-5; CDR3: CATSRDLNSNQPQHF; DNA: TGTGCCACCAGCAGAGATTTAAATAGCAATCAGCCCCAGCATTTT
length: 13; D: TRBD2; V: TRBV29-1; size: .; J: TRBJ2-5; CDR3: CSVSLAGQETQYF; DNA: TGCAGCGTCTCCCTAGCGGGACAAGAGACCCAGTACTTC
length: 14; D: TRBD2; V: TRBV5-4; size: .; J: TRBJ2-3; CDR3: CASSSRGVGDTQYF; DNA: TGTGCCAGCAGCTCCCGGGGGGTCGGAGATACGCAGTATTTT
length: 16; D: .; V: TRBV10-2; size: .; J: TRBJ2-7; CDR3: CASSETRAGRSYEQYF; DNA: TGCGCCAGCAGTGAGACCAGGGCAGGGAGGTCCTACGAGCAGTACTTC
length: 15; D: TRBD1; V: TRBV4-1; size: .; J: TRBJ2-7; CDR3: CASSQPGQGLGEQYF; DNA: TGCGCCAGCAGCCAACCGGGACAGGGGTTGGGTGAGCAGTACTTC
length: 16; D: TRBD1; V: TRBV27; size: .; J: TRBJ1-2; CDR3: CASSSFPGQRLYGYTF; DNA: TGTGCCAGCAGTTCCTTCCCGGGACAGCGACTCTATGGCTACACCTTC
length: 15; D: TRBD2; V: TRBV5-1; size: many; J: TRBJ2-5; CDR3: CASSVTSGTGETQYF; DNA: TGCGCCAGCAGCGTGACTAGCGGGACCGGAGAGACCCAGTACTTC
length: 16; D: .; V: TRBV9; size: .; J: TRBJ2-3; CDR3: CASSVTSELGTDTQYF; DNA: TGTGCCAGCAGCGTCACGAGCGAGTTGGGCACAGATACGCAGTATTTT
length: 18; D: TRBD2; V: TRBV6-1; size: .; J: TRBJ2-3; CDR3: CASSETPGGGEGFGTQYF; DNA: TGTGCCAGCAGTGAAACCCCCGGGGGGGGAGAGGGGTTTGGAACGCAGTATTTT
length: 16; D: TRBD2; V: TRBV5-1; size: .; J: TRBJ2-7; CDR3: CASSAGGTSGYDGQYF; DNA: TGCGCCAGCAGCGCGGGAGGGACTAGCGGATACGATGGGCAGTACTTC
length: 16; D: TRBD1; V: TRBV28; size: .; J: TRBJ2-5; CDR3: CASSLDRGPLQETQYF; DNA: TGTGCCAGCAGTCTCGACAGGGGACCTTTACAAGAGACCCAGTACTTC
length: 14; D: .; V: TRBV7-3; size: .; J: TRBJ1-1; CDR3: CASSLSAGNTEAFF; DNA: TGTGCCAGCAGCTTAAGTGCGGGGAACACTGAAGCTTTCTTT
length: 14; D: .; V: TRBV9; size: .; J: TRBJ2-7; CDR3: CASSPGLASYEQYF; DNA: TGTGCCAGCAGCCCAGGACTGGCCTCCTACGAGCAGTACTTC
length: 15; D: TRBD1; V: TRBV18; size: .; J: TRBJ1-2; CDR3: CASSPLDRVDYGYTF; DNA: TGTGCCAGCTCACCACTGGACAGGGTAGACTATGGCTACACCTTC
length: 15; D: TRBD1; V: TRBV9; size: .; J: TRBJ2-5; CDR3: CASSVEGQGWETQYF; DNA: TGTGCCAGCAGCGTAGAGGGACAGGGCTGGGAGACCCAGTACTTC
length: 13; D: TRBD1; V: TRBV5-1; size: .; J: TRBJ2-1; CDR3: CASSGDRGREQFF; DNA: TGCGCCAGCAGCGGGGACAGGGGAAGAGAGCAGTTCTTC
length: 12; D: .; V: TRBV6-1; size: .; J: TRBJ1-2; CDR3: CASSEQNYGYTF; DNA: TGTGCCAGCAGTGAACAGAACTATGGCTACACCTTC
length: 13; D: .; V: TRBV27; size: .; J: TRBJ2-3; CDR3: CASSFSSTDTQYF; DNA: TGTGCCAGCAGTTTTAGTAGCACAGATACGCAGTATTTT
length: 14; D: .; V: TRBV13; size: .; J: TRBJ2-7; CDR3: CASGRWDTAYEQYF; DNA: TGTGCCAGCGGGCGCTGGGACACCGCCTACGAGCAGTACTTC
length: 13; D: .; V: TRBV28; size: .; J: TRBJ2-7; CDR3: CASSLQNSYEQYF; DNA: TGTGCCAGCAGTTTACAAAATTCCTACGAGCAGTACTTC
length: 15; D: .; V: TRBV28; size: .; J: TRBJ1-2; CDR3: CASSLTAPWGDGYTF; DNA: TGTGCCAGCAGTTTAACCGCCCCTTGGGGCGATGGCTACACCTTC
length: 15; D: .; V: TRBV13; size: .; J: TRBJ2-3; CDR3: CASSLPGVGSDTQYF; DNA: TGTGCCAGCAGCTTACCGGGAGTTGGCTCAGATACGCAGTATTTT
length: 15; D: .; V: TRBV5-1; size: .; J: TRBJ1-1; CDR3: CASSLVRVGNTEAFF; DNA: TGCGCCAGCAGCTTGGTCAGGGTTGGGAACACTGAAGCTTTCTTT
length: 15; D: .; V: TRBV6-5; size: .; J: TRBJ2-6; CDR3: CASSGGGAGANVLTF; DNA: TGTGCCAGCAGTGGAGGGGGCGCTGGGGCCAACGTCCTGACTTTC
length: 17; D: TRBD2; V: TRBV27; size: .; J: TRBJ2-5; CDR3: CASSLGPSKRGDETQYF; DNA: TGTGCCAGCAGTTTAGGGCCCTCCAAGCGGGGGGATGAGACCCAGTACTTC
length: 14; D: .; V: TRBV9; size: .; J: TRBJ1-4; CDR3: CASSVAGRGEKLFF; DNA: TGTGCCAGCAGCGTGGCCGGGAGAGGTGAAAAACTGTTTTTT
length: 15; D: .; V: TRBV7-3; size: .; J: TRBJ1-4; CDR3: CASSLNGGENEKLFF; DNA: TGTGCCAGCAGCCTAAACGGGGGGGAAAATGAAAAACTGTTTTTT
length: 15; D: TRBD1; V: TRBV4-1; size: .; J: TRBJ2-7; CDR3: CASSRYRDRVYEQYF; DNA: TGCGCCAGCAGCCGTTACCGGGACAGGGTGTACGAGCAGTACTTC
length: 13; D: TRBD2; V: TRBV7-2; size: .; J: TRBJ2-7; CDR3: CASSPLGRDEQYF; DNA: TGTGCCAGCAGCCCACTCGGGAGGGACGAGCAGTACTTC
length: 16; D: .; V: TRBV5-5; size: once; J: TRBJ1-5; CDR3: CASSLERVWANQPQHF; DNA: TGTGCCAGCAGCTTGGAGCGGGTTTGGGCCAATCAGCCCCAGCATTTT
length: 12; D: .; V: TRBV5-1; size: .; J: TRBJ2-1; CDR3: CASSLAFNEQFF; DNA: TGCGCCAGCAGCCTCGCGTTTAATGAGCAGTTCTTC
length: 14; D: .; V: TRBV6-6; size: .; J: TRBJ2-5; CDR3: CASSYQADRETQYF; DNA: TGTGCCAGCAGTTACCAGGCTGATCGAGAGACCCAGTACTTC
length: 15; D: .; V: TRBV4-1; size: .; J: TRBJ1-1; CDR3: CASSHQQNTQTEAFF; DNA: TGCGCCAGCAGCCATCAACAGAACACCCAGACTGAAGCTTTCTTT
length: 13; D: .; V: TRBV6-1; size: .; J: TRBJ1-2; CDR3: CASSESQGYGYTF; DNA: TGTGCCAGCAGTGAATCCCAGGGTTATGGCTACACCTTC
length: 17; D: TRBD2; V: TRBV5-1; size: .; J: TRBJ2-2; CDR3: CASYGTSGNTNTGELFF; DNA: TGCGCCAGCTACGGGACTAGCGGAAATACGAACACCGGGGAGCTGTTTTTT
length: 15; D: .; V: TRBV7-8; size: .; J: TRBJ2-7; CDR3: CASSKNRGSHYEQYF; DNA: TGTGCCAGCAGTAAGAACCGGGGGTCCCACTACGAGCAGTACTTC
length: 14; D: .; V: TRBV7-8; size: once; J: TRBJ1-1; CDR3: CASSSREGNTEAFF; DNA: TGTGCCAGCAGCTCCAGGGAGGGGAACACTGAAGCTTTCTTT
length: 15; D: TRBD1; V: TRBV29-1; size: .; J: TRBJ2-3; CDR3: CSVGGAGTGTDTQYF; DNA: TGCAGCGTTGGAGGGGCCGGGACAGGGACAGATACGCAGTATTTT
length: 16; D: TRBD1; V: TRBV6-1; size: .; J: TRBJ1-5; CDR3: CASSDPNRGSNQPQHF; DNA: TGTGCCAGCAGTGACCCTAACAGGGGTAGCAATCAGCCCCAGCATTTT
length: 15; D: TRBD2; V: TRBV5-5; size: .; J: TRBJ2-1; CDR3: CASSLTSGRLDEQFF; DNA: TGTGCCAGCAGCCTGACTAGCGGGAGGTTGGATGAGCAGTTCTTC
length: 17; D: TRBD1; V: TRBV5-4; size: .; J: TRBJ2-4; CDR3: CASSLLKPGQGAVFQYF; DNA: TGTGCCAGCAGCTTGCTCAAACCGGGACAGGGGGCCGTTTTTCAGTACTTC
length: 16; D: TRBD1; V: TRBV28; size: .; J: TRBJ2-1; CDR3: CASSLLTGGYYNEQFF; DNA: TGTGCCAGCAGTCTCTTGACAGGGGGCTACTACAATGAGCAGTTCTTC
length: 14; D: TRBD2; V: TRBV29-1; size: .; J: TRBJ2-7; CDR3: CSVVFREGAYEQYF; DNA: TGCAGCGTTGTTTTCCGGGAGGGGGCCTACGAGCAGTACTTC
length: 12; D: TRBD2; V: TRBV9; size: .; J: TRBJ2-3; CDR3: CASSATSDTQYF; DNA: TGTGCCAGCAGCGCGACTAGCGATACGCAGTATTTT
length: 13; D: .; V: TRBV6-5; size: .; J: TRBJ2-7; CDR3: CASSETGTYEQYF; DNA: TGTGCCAGCAGCGAGACGGGGACCTACGAGCAGTACTTC
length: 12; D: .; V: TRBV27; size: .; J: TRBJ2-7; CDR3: CANPGRAYEQYF; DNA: TGTGCCAACCCGGGCAGGGCCTACGAGCAGTACTTC
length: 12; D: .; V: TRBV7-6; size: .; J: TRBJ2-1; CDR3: CASRDFYNEQFF; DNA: TGTGCCAGCCGGGACTTCTACAATGAGCAGTTCTTC
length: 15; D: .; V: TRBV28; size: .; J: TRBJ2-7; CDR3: CASTGTGTHPYEQYF; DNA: TGTGCCAGCACTGGAACCGGGACACACCCCTACGAGCAGTACTTC
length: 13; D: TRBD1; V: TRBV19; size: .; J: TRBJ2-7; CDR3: CASTPGQGTEQYF; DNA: TGTGCCAGTACTCCAGGACAGGGGACCGAGCAGTACTTC
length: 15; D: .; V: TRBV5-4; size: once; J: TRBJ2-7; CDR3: CASSLGPGASYEQYF; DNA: TGTGCCAGCAGCTTGGGGCCGGGAGCCTCCTACGAGCAGTACTTC
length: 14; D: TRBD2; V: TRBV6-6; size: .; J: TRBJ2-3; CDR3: CASSRRESTDTQYF; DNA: TGTGCCAGCAGTAGGCGGGAGAGCACAGATACGCAGTATTTT